This T cell receptor (beta chain) was observed in a study of T cell responses to AZD1222 COVID-19 vaccine. Remarks on this clone: Its antigen remains unidentified.

Profiling relied on immunoSEQ multiplex PCR, and the TCRdb table lists in-frame clones only, not all of them. The repertoire includes 110,000 to 150,000 clones, approximately 90% of them detected once, and around 1.6% sits in the top ten. Trimming shortened V by 5 bases and J by 6 bases, and 10 bases separated the two germline ends. This CDR3 is built from 11 residues. Germline loops: CDR1 SQVTM, CDR2 ANQGSEA. Study conclusions and caveats: Spike-specific TCR breadth and depth grew following two AZD1222 doses. White British ancestry dominated among donors, who included more females, and clonal diversity was possibly underestimated.

This sequence joins TRBV29-1 and TRBJ1-1, with D unclear. The sample consisted of peripheral blood, taken on day 0 of AZD1222 vaccination. This sequence was found in an adult in good health. The CDR3 nucleotides read TGCAGCGTTCCGGACGTCGCTGAAGCTTTCTTT. Translating gives CSVPDVAEAFF.